The 14 T cell receptor beta chains presented below share a single source sample, sequenced in a study of Graves' ophthalmopathy and Graves' hyperthyroidism. The authors amplified TCR beta CDR3 regions, and they did so from RNA transcripts for repertoire sequencing. First-round RT-PCR with HTBI primers preceded a second-round multiplex PCR. Each CDR3 protein gets one entry after TCRdb re-called the multiplex PCR reads with MiXCR. The sample consists of approximately 540,000 distinct CDR3 sequences, under 45% of them appearing once. The source material was peripheral blood or thyroid tissue (not recorded which). These receptors were obtained from an adult man with Graves' hyperthyroidism.

Remarks on this clonotype: The junction departs from germline at one end; a sequencing error may be responsible. The chain joins TRBV5-5 to TRBJ1-2; no firm D call. Germline CDR1 is SGHKS and CDR2 is YYEKEE (reference sequence). This CDR3 has 15 amino acids. In DNA form, the CDR3 reads TGCGCCAGCAGCCCTTTGACTAGCGGGAGCGATGGCTACACCTTC. Amino acids: CASSPLTSGSDGYTF.

This clonotype occurred a few times. J is TRBJ2-7 and V is TRBV7-9, with TRBD1 matching 7 bases. Per germline, CDR1 SEHNR and CDR2 FQNEAQ (reference sequence). Trimming at V came to 8 bases and at J to 2 bases, leaving 9 bases not matched to a gene. This CDR3 has 14 residues. This chain's CDR3 is CASSPDRVAYEQYF. The CDR3, as DNA: TGTGCCAGCTCACCTGACAGGGTTGCCTACGAGCAGTACTTC.

The rearrangement joins TRBV7-8 to TRBJ2-7; D not resolved. V shed 3 bases and J shed 7 bases, with 19 bases lying between them. Germline lookup yields CDR1 SGHVS and CDR2 FQNEAQ. This CDR3 spans 15 amino acids. The DNA of the CDR3 is TGTGCCAGCAGCTTTAGGACGTCCCACAGTCGGGAGCAGTACTTC. It is translated as CASSFRTSHSREQYF.

The chain has TRBV7-9 and TRBJ2-3; 16 positions agree with TRBD2. Looked up from germline, CDR1 is SEHNR and CDR2 is FQNEAQ (reference sequence). V trimming: 5 bases; J trimming: 10 bases; junction bases outside the gene matches: 9. This CDR3 has 16 amino acids. The CDR3 region is CASSTGPGTSGGAQYF. The CDR3 coding sequence is TGTGCCAGCAGCACAGGACCCGGGACTAGCGGGGGGGCGCAGTATTTT. The full variable domain, its missing parts supplied by reference TRBV7-9 and TRBJ2-3, is DTGVSQNPRHKITKRGQNVTFRCDPISEHNRLYWYRQTLGQGPEFLTYFQNEAQLEKSRLLSDRFSAERPKGSFSTLEIQRTEQGDSAMYLCASSTGPGTSGGAQYFGPGTRLTVL.

As concerns this clonotype: This could be a read error, since a much larger clone is one nucleotide away. The genes are TRBV12-3 or TRBV12-4 and TRBJ2-7; D possibly matches TRBD1 or TRBD2 (5 bases each). CDR3 size: 15 residues. This chain's CDR3 is CVSSLRGVSSYEQYF. Written as DNA, the CDR3 is TGTGTCAGCAGTTTAAGGGGAGTAAGCTCCTACGAGCAGTACTTC.

This clonotype was recorded many times. The V call is TRBV19, the J call TRBJ1-1; 7 bases are shared with TRBD1. J lost 8 bases, V lost 4 bases, and 7 bases had no gene match. CDR1 is LNHDA and CDR2 is SQIVND in the germline V gene (reference sequence). The CDR3 is made up of 13 amino acids. Written as DNA, the CDR3 is TGTGCCAGTAGTACCCTGACAGGGACCGAAGCTTTCTTT. Protein: CASSTLTGTEAFF.

This clonotype was detected many times. The chain links TRBV7-9 to TRBJ1-6, with D uncertain. In germline, CDR1 is SEHNR, CDR2 FQNEAQ (reference sequence). With 5 bases removed from V and 9 bases from J, the gap between germline ends came to 17 bases. The CDR3 has 15 amino acids. CDR3 nucleotides: TGTGCCAGCAGCAGCTGGGAGAAGGAAGGTTCACCCCTCCACTTT. It specifies CASSSWEKEGSPLHF.

There are a few counts of this clonotype. This chain joins TRBV5-8 and TRBJ1-1; D not certain. This CDR3 is 15 amino acids long. CDR1 SGHTS and CDR2 YDEGEE come from the germline V gene. Trimming removed 0 bases from V and 8 bases from J, with 17 bases in between. CDR3 coding DNA: TGTGCCAGCAGCTTGGTGGGAGTCGGGGATTCCGAAGCTTTCTTT. Translating gives CASSLVGVGDSEAFF. The full variable domain, its missing parts supplied by reference TRBV5-8 and TRBJ1-1, is EAGVTQSPTHLIKTRGQQATLRCSPISGHTSVYWYQQALGLGLQFLLWYDEGEERNRGNFPPRFSGRQFPNYSSELNVNALELEDSALYLCASSLVGVGDSEAFFGQGTRLTVV.

The chain combines TRBV11-2 with TRBJ1-5; the D gene is possibly TRBD1 (5 bases). Germline-derived CDR1 and CDR2 are SGHAT and FQNNGV. The CDR3 totals 18 residues. The V gene lost 4 bases and the J gene lost 1 base, with 20 bases spanning the gap. The CDR3 DNA follows: TGTGCCAGCAGCTCCTATTTTATTACGACAGAGAGCAATCAGCCCCAGCATTTT. This gives the protein CASSSYFITTESNQPQHF.

This clonotype was seen only a few times. V and J are TRBV7-2 and TRBJ2-1, with D unclear. Germline CDR1 and CDR2: SGHTA and FQGNSA. With 4 bases removed from V and 2 bases from J, the gap between germline ends came to 15 bases. This CDR3 region has 16 residues. CDR3 in amino acids: CASSWTIVSTYNEQFF. The CDR3 DNA follows: TGTGCCAGCAGCTGGACCATTGTAAGCACCTACAATGAGCAGTTCTTC.

About this clonotype itself: This CDR3 is missing its conserved last phenylalanine or tryptophan, likely due to a read error. It is unclear where the CDR3 begins or ends on the DNA, so no DNA is shown, and the CDR3 is as TCRdb lists it. The V and J genes are TRBV6-5 and TRBJ2-1; the D call of TRBD2 is as the table states it, not checked on the DNA. The length of the CDR3 is 9 amino acids, counting both ends. The V gene's germline CDR1 is MNHEY and CDR2 SVGAGI. The CDR3 is CASSGTLAG.

The chain recombines TRBV29-1 with TRBJ2-5; D possibly corresponds to TRBD1 (5 bases). The CDR3 runs to 15 residues. Germline assignment: CDR1 SQVTM and CDR2 ANQGSEA. V shed 4 bases and J shed 6 bases, with 21 bases lying between them. For the CDR3, the DNA is TGCAGCGTTGCAGGGTTTGGGATCAATCGGAAGACCCAGTACTTC. The encoded protein is CSVAGFGINRKTQYF.

This clonotype appeared many times. The V gene is TRBV12-3 or TRBV12-4, the J gene TRBJ1-1, with no clear D. CDR3 length equals 14 residues. The germline V and J ends were trimmed by 1 base and 2 bases, with 8 bases remaining between them. The CDR3 DNA reads TGTGCCAGCAGTTTAGGGGCAGTTAACACTGAAGCTTTCTTT. Translating it yields CASSLGAVNTEAFF.

This clonotype was recorded at least ten times. This chain links TRBV7-8 with TRBJ1-6; maybe TRBD1 (6 bases). Trimming stripped 4 bases from V and 7 bases from J, with 14 bases between. The CDR3 consists of 15 residues. Germline V gives CDR1 SGHVS, CDR2 FQNEAQ. In DNA form, the CDR3 reads TGTGCCAGCAGCTCATCCAGGGGAGGGAATTCACCCCTCCACTTT. This sequence encodes CASSSSRGGNSPLHF.